This paragraph covers one T cell receptor (beta chain) sequence. The data originate from a study of blood T cell repertoires in COVID-19. For the study at large: Sites in the United States, Italy and Spain provided acute and convalescent COVID-19 samples.

The CDR3 runs to 14 residues. Germline lookup yields CDR1 MNHEY and CDR2 SVGAGI. The V segment lost 6 bases and the J segment 2 bases; nucleotides outside the gene matches: 6. TCRdb's copy holds only in-frame clones and misses some; the assay was immunoSEQ multiplex PCR. The sample consists of roughly 150,000 clones, roughly 80% of them appearing once. The V call is TRBV6-5, the J call TRBJ1-1, with 7 bases that match TRBD1. This TCR derives from a man between 45 and 60 years old who had recovered from COVID-19. The sample comprised PBMCs or T cells enriched from blood (not recorded which). This CDR3 is CASRADRDNTEAFF. CDR3 sequence (DNA): TGTGCCAGCAGGGCAGACAGGGATAACACTGAAGCTTTCTTT.